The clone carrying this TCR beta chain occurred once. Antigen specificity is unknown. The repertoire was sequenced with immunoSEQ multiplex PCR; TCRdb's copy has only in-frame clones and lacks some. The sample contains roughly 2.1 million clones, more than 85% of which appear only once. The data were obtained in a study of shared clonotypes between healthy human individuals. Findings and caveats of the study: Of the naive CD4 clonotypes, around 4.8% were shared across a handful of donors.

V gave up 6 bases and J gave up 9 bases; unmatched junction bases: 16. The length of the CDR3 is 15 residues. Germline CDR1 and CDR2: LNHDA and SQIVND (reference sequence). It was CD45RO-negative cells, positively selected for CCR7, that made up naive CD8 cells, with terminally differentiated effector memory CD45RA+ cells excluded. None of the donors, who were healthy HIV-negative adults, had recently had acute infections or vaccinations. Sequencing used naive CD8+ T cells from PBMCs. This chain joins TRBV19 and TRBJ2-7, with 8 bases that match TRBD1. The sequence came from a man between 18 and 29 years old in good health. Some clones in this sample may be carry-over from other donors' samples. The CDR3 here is CASRSRDRSEVVQYF. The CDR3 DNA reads TGTGCCAGTAGGTCCCGGGACAGGTCAGAGGTTGTGCAGTACTTC.